This passage covers 17 T cell receptor beta chains from one sample sequenced in a study of molecular identifiers for immune sequencing clone quantification (dated by TCRdb to the late 2010s). The method behind the library was PCR. TCRdb shows the sequencer as NextSeq 500. TCRdb reprocessed the public reads (quality trimming at Q25 with fastp, clone calling with MiXCR) and kept in-frame beta chains. Each CDR3 protein gets just one entry, which takes the most common genes and DNA from the rows behind it. The sample contains 85,000 to 100,000 distinct CDR3 sequences, 24% of them found a single time. Around 1% of the sample is in the top ten clones. Specimen: naive CD8+ T cells from blood, with Jurkat cell RNA spiked in. In light of the paper, this sample's cell subset or site label describes: FACS-sorted CD8+CD4-CCR7+CD45RA+ naive T cells. All receptors derive from a human donor in good health. Some libraries in this study had Jurkat cell RNA spiked in.

This clonotype appeared a few times. V usage is TRBV27 and J usage is TRBJ2-1; 11 bases fit TRBD2. CDR1 and CDR2 (germline): MNHEY, SMNVEV (reference sequence). This CDR3 is built from 16 residues. Losses at the gene ends were 5 bases for V and 4 bases for J; bases not matched to a gene: 7. Written as DNA, the CDR3 is TGTGCCAGCAGTGAGCCGGGACTAGCGGCATACAATGAGCAGTTCTTC. Its translation is CASSEPGLAAYNEQFF.

At least ten counts were recorded for this clonotype. The chain couples TRBV29-1 to TRBJ1-2; 7 nucleotides match TRBD1. CDR1 SQVTM and CDR2 ANQGSEA come from the germline V gene. V trimming: 2 bases; J trimming: 8 bases; junction bases outside the gene matches: 2. This CDR3 spans 11 amino acids. The chain's CDR3 is CSVEIGGGYTF. CDR3 coding DNA: TGCAGCGTTGAAATAGGGGGCGGCTACACCTTC. Supplemented by reference TRBV29-1 and TRBJ1-2, the full variable domain reads SAVISQKPSRDICQRGTSLTIQCQVDSQVTMMFWYRQQPGQSLTLIATANQGSEATYESGFVIDKFPISRPNLTFSTLTVSNMSPEDSSIYLCSVEIGGGYTFGSGTRLTVV.

Notes on this clonotype: This could be a read error, since a much larger clone is one nucleotide away. V gene TRBV5-6 combines with J gene TRBJ2-1; TRBD1 matches 10 bases. The CDR3 has 13 residues. The germline gives CDR1 SGHDT, CDR2 YYEEEE. The CDR3 loop reads CASSLGQGVKESF. DNA of the CDR3: TGTGCCAGCAGCTTAGGACAGGGGGTCAAGGAGTCCTTC.

This clonotype came up many times. The CDR3 sequence is CASSPGTRGRGEQFF. The CDR3 nucleotides are TGTGCCAGTAGCCCCGGGACTCGCGGAAGGGGTGAGCAGTTCTTC. The chain employs TRBV19 and TRBJ2-1; the D gene is possibly TRBD2 (6 bases). The V and J ends lost 6 bases and 9 bases respectively, with 21 bases between them. This CDR3 has 15 amino acids. Per the germline V gene, CDR1 is LNHDA and CDR2 is SQIVND (reference sequence).

At least ten counts were recorded for this clonotype. V is TRBV10-2 and J is TRBJ1-4, with TRBD1 matching 9 bases. Trimming cost V 5 bases and J 8 bases; bases outside gene matches: 6. CDR3 length: 14 residues. Germline CDR1 WSHSY, CDR2 SAAADI. The chain's CDR3 is CASSNTGGSEKLFF. Here the CDR3 DNA reads TGCGCCAGCAGTAACACAGGGGGCTCGGAAAAACTGTTTTTT.

This clonotype was seen ten or more times. The chain uses TRBV27 and TRBJ2-7, with TRBD1 identical over 9 bases. Germline CDR1 and CDR2: MNHEY and SMNVEV (reference sequence). V trimming: 6 bases; J trimming: 2 bases; junction bases outside the gene matches: 5. The length of the CDR3 is 14 residues. CDR3 in DNA: TGTGCCAGCAGGCAACAGGGGGCAGCCTACGAGCAGTACTTC. It codes for CASRQQGAAYEQYF.

Details on this clonotype: This clone may be a read error of a much larger clone one base away. CDR3 in amino acids: CASSYSISVVDSPLHF. The CDR3 nucleotides are TGTGCCAGCAGTTACTCGATAAGTGTAGTGGATTCACCCCTCCACTTT. The chain combines TRBV6-5 with TRBJ1-6; D gene uncertain. The V and J ends lost 0 bases and 8 bases respectively, with 14 bases between them. CDR3 size: 16 residues. Germline V gene sequence: CDR1 MNHEY, CDR2 SVGAGI.

This clonotype appeared many times. This rearrangement joins TRBV6-1 to TRBJ2-7; TRBD1 matches at 9 bases. This CDR3 comprises 14 residues. Germline CDR1 and CDR2: MNHNS and SASEGT. The V and J ends lost 5 bases and 3 bases, in that order; junction bases with no gene match: 5. In DNA form, the CDR3 reads TGTGCCAGCAGTCACAGGGGGCTGAGCTACGAGCAGTACTTC. Encoded protein: CASSHRGLSYEQYF.

This chain joins TRBV4-2 and TRBJ2-2; 13 bases match TRBD2. Unmatched junction bases numbered 7, after V lost 3 bases and J lost 9 bases. In germline, CDR1 is LGHNA, CDR2 YNFKEQ. This CDR3 comprises 16 residues. CDR3 nucleotides: TGTGCCAGCAGCCAGGGCGGGACTAGCGGGATCAGGGAGCTGTTTTTT. This sequence encodes CASSQGGTSGIRELFF.

The sample holds many counts of this clonotype. The chain has TRBV4-3 and TRBJ2-1; D not certain. V was pared by 0 bases and J by 0 bases, with 6 bases between. Germline V gene sequence: CDR1 LGHNA, CDR2 YSLEER. This CDR3 has 15 residues. The CDR3 coding sequence is TGCGCCAGCAGCCAAGATCCGAGCTCCTACAATGAGCAGTTCTTC. Protein sequence: CASSQDPSSYNEQFF.

This clonotype was detected ten times or more. V gene TRBV27 combines with J gene TRBJ1-6; 7 bases match TRBD1. Looked up from germline, CDR1 is MNHEY and CDR2 is SMNVEV (reference sequence). This CDR3 contains 14 residues. The junction had 6 bases not matched to a gene; V was cut back by 3 bases and J by 10 bases. In DNA form, the CDR3 reads TGTGCCAGCAGTTTGAGCAGGGGGGAATCACCCCTCCACTTT. It codes for CASSLSRGESPLHF.

Details on this clonotype: Given a much more abundant clone one base away, this may be a read error. CDR3 sequence (DNA): TGTGCCAGCAGCTCAGAATATCCCCCCACAGGTGGGGCCAACGTCCTGACTTTC. Its translation: CASSSEYPPTGGANVLTF. The V call is TRBV7-8, the J call TRBJ2-6; a possible D gene is TRBD1 (5 bases). Trimming removed 4 bases from V and 3 bases from J, with 19 bases in between. The CDR3 runs 18 residues. Germline loops: CDR1 SGHVS, CDR2 FQNEAQ.

In the case of this clonotype: One end of the junction varies from germline; a read error may be responsible. The V call is TRBV18, the J call TRBJ2-7; 8 bases are shared with TRBD2. The CDR3 runs 16 residues. Germline CDR1 reads KGHSH; CDR2 reads LQKENI. CDR3 bases: TGTGCCAGCTCACCAAACGGCGGGGGGCCACCCTACGAGCAGCACTTC. As protein: CASSPNGGGPPYEQHF.

The DNA of the CDR3 is TGTGCCAGCAGCTTATCTTGGACAGGGCTGGACAATGAGCAGTTCTTC. Residues: CASSLSWTGLDNEQFF. This chain links TRBV7-9 with TRBJ2-1; 8 bases agree with TRBD1. Germline-derived CDR1 and CDR2 are SEHNR and FQNEAQ (reference sequence). This CDR3 region has 16 residues. V trimming: 2 bases; J trimming: 5 bases; junction bases outside the gene matches: 8.

This clonotype was detected ten times or more. The genes are TRBV7-9 and TRBJ2-5; D perhaps matches TRBD1 (6 bases). The CDR3 loop spans 15 amino acids. CDR1 is SEHNR and CDR2 is FQNEAQ in the germline V gene (reference sequence). V shed 4 bases and J shed 1 base, with 13 bases lying between them. The CDR3 sequence: CASSSSDSIQETQYF. The CDR3 bases are TGTGCCAGCAGCTCCTCGGACAGCATCCAAGAGACCCAGTACTTC.

Many counts were recorded for this clonotype. V and J are TRBV28 and TRBJ2-2; 7 bases fit TRBD2. V shed 2 bases, J shed 6 bases, and the junction held 0 bases outside the gene matches. The CDR3 loop spans 13 amino acids. From germline, CDR1 is MDHEN and CDR2 SYDVKM. The CDR3: CASSLGGAGELFF. The CDR3 coding sequence is TGTGCCAGCAGTTTAGGGGGGGCCGGGGAGCTGTTTTTT. The variable domain in full, completed from reference TRBV28 and TRBJ2-2, reads DVKVTQSSRYLVKRTGEKVFLECVQDMDHENMFWYRQDPGLGLRLIYFSYDVKMKEKGDIPEGYSVSREKKERFSLILESASTNQTSMYLCASSLGGAGELFFGEGSRLTVL.

This clonotype was seen repeatedly, ten times or more. The chain links TRBV20-1 to TRBJ2-3; 7 bases are a match to TRBD2. This CDR3 contains 17 residues. J lost 2 bases, V lost 3 bases, and 14 bases had no gene match. Per germline, CDR1 DFQATT and CDR2 SNEGSKA (reference sequence). CDR3 DNA: TGCAGTGCTAGGGCTCGGGACTACGTATCGGTCACAGATACGCAGTATTTT. It codes for CSARARDYVSVTDTQYF.